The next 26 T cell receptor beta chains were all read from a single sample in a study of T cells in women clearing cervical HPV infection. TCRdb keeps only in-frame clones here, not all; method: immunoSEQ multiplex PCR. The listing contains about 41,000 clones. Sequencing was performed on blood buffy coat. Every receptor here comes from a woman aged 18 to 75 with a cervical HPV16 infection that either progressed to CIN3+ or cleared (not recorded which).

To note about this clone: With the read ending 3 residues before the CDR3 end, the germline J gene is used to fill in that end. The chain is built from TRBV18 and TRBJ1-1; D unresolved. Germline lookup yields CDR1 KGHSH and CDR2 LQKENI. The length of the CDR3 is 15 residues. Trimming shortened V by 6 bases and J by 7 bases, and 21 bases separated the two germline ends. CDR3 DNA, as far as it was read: TGTGCCAGCTCTCCGCGCCTAGCTGAAGGGTTTGAA. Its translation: CASSPRLAEGFE. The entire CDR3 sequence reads CASSPRLAEGFEAFF.

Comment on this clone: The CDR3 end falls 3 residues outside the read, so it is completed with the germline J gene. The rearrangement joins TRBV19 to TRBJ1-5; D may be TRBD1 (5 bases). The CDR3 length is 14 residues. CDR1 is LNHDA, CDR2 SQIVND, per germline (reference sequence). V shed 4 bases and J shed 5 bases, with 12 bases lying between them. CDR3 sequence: CASSKTEAYQPQHF. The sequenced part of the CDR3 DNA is TGTGCCAGTAGTAAGACAGAGGCATATCAGCCC.

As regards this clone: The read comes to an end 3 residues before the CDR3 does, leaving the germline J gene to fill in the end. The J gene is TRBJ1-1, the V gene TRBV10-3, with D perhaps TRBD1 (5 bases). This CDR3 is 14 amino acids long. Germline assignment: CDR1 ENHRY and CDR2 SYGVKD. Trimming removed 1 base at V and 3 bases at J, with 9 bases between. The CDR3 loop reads CAISELGQDTEAFF. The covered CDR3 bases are TGTGCCATCAGTGAGTTAGGACAAGACACTGAA.

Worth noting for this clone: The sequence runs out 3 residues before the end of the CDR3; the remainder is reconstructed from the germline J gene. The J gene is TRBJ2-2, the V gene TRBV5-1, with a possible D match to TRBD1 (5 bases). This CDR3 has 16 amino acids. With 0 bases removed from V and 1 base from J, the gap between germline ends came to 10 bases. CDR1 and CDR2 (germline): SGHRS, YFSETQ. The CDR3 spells CASSLGSQGNTGELFF. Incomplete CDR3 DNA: TGCGCCAGCAGCTTGGGAAGTCAGGGGAACACCGGGGAG. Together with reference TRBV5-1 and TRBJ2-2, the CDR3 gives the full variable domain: KAGVTQTPRYLIKTRGQQVTLSCSPISGHRSVSWYQQTPGQGLQFLFEYFSETQRNKGNFPGRFSGRQFSNSRSEMNVSTLELGDSALYLCASSLGSQGNTGELFFGEGSRLTVL.

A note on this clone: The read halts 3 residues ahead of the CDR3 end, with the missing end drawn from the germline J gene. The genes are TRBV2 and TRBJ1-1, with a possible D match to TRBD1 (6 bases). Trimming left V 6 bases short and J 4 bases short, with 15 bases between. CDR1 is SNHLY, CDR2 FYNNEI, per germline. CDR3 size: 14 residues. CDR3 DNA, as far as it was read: TGTGCCAGCAGAGGATCTCCAGGGGCCACTGAA. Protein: CASRGSPGATE. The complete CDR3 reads CASRGSPGATEAFF.

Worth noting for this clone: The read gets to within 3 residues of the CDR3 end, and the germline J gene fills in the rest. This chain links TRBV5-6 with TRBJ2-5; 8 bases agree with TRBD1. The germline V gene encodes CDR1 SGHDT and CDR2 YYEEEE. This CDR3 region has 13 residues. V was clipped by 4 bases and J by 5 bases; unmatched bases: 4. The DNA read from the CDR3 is TGTGCCAGCAGCATAAGGGACAGGGAGACC. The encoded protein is CASSIRDRET. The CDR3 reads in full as CASSIRDRETQYF.

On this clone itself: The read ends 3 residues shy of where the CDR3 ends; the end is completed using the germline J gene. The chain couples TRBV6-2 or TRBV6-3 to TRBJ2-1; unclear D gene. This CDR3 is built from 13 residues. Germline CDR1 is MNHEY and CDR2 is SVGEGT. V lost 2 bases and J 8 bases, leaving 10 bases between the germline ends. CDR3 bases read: TGTGCCAGCAGTTACCGAGCTATCGATGAG. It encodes CASSYRAIDE. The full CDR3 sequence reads CASSYRAIDEQFF.

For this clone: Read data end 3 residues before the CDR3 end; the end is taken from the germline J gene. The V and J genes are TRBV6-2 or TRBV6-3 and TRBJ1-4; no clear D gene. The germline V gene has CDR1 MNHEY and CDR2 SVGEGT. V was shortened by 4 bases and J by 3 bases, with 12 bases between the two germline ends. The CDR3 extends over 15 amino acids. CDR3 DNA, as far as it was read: TGTGCCAGCAGTTCCGACACCGGGGCTAATGAAAAA. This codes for CASSSDTGANEK. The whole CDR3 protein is CASSSDTGANEKLFF.

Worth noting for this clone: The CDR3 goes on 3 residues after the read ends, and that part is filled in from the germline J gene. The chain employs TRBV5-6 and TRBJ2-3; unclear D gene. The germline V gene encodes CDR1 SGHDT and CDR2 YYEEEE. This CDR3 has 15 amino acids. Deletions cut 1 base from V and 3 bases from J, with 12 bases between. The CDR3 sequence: CASSLQVEATDTQYF. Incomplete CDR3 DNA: TGTGCCAGCAGCTTGCAAGTGGAAGCGACAGATACG.

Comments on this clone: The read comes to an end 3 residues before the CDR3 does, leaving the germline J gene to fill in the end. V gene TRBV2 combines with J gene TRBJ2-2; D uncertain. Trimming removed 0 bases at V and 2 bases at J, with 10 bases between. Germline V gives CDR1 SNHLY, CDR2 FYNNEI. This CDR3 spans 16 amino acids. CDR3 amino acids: CASSEARLGNTGELFF. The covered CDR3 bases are TGTGCCAGCAGTGAAGCTAGATTGGGCAACACCGGGGAG. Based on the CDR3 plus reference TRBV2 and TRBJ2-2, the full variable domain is EPEVTQTPSHQVTQMGQEVILRCVPISNHLYFYWYRQILGQKVEFLVSFYNNEISEKSEIFDDQFSVERPDGSNFTLKIRSTKLEDSAMYFCASSEARLGNTGELFFGEGSRLTVL.

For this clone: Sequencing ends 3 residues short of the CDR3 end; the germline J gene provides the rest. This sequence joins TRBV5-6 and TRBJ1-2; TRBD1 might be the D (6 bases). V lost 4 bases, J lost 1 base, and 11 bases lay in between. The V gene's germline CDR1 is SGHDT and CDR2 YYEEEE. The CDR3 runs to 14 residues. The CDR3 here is CASSGDRNNYGYTF. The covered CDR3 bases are TGTGCCAGCAGCGGCGACAGGAATAACTATGGC.

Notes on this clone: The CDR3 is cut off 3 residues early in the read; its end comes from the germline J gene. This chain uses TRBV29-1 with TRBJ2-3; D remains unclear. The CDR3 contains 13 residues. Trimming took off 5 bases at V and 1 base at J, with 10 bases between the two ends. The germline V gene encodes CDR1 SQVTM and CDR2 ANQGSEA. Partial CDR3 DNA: TGCAGCGTTCTTAGGGTCGGCACAGATACG. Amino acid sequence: CSVLRVGTDT. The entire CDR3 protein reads CSVLRVGTDTQYF.

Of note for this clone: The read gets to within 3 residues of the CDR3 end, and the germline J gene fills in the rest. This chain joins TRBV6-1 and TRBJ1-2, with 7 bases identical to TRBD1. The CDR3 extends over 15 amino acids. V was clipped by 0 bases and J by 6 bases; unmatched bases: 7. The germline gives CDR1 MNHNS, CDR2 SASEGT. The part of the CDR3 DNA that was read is TGTGCCAGCAGTGAAGCGGGTGACAGGGTGGATGGC. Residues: CASSEAGDRVDG. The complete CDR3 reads CASSEAGDRVDGYTF.

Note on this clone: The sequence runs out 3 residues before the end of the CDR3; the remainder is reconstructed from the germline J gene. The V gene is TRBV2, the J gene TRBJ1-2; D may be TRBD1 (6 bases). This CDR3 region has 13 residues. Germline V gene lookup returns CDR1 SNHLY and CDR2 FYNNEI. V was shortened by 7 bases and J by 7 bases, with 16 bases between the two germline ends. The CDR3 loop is CASTGGARRGYTF. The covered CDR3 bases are TGTGCCAGCACGGGGGGGGCTAGGCGTGGC.

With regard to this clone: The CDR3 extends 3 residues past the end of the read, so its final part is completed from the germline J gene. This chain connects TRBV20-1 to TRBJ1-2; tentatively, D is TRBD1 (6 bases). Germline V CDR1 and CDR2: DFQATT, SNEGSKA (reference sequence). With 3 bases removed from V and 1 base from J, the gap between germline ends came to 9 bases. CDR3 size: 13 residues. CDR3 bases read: TGCAGTGCTAGTGGCAGGGGTAACTATGGC. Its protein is CSASGRGNYG. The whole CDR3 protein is CSASGRGNYGYTF.

The CDR3 protein is CASSLGENGYTF. The DNA read from the CDR3 is TGCGCCAGCAGCTTAGGGGAGAATGGC. The chain joins TRBV5-1 to TRBJ1-2; possibly TRBD1 for D (5 bases). Sequencing ends 3 residues short of the CDR3 end; the germline J gene provides the rest. The CDR3 sequence is 12 residues long. Germline V lookup: CDR1 SGHRS, CDR2 YFSETQ. V gave up 2 bases and J gave up 6 bases, with 8 bases separating them.

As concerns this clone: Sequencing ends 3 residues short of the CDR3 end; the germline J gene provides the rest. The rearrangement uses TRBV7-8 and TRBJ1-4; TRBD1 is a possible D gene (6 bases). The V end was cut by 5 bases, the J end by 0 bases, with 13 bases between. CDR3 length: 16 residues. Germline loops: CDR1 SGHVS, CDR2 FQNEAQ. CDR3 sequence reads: CASSPLRGATNEKLFF. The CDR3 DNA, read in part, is TGTGCCAGCAGCCCCCTCAGGGGAGCAACTAATGAAAAA.

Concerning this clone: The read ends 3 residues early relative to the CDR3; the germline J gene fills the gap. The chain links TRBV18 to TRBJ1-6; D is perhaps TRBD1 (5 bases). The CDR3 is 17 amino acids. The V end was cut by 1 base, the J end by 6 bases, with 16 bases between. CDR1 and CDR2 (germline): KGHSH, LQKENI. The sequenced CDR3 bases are TGTGCCAGCTCACCACAAGCCGATAGGGGTGCTAATTCACCC. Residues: CASSPQADRGANSP. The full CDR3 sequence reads CASSPQADRGANSPLHF.

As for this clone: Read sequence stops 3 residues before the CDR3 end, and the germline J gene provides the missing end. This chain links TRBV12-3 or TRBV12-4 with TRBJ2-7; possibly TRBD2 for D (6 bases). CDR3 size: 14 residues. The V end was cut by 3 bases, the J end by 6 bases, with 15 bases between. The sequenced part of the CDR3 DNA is TGTGCCAGCAGTTTTAGGCGGGGTCCAGTCGAG. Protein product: CASSFRRGPVE. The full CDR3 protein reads CASSFRRGPVEQYF.

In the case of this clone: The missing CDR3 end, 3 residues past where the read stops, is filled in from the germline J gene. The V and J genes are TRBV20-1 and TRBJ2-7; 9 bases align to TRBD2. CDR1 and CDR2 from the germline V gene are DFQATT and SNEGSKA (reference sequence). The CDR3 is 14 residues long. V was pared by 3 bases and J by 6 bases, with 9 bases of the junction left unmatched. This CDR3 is CSASFGGGAIEQYF. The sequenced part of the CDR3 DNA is TGCAGTGCTAGTTTCGGCGGGGGGGCCATCGAG.

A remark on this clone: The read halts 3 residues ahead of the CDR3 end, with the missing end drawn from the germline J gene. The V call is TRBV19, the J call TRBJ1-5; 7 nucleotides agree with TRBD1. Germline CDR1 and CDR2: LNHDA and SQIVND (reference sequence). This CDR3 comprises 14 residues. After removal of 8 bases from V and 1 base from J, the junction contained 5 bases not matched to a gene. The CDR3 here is CASHRGMSNQPQHF. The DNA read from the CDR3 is TGTGCCAGTCACAGGGGTATGAGCAATCAGCCC.

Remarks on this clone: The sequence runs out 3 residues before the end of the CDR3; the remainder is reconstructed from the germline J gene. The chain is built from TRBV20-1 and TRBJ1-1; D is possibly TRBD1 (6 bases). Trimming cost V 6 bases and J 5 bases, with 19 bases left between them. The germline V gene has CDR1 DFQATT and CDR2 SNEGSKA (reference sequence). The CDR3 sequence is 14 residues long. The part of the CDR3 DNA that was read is TGCAGTGCGGGGGAGTTAAGGGGGGGGACTGAA. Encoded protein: CSAGELRGGTE. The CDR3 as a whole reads CSAGELRGGTEAFF.

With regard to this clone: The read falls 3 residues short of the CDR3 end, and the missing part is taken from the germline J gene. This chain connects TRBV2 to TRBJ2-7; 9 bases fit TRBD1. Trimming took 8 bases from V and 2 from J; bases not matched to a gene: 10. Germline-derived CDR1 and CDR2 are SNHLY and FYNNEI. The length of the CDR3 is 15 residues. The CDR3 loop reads CASAGSGQGPYEQYF. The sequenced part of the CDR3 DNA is TGTGCCAGCGCCGGATCGGGACAGGGACCCTACGAG.

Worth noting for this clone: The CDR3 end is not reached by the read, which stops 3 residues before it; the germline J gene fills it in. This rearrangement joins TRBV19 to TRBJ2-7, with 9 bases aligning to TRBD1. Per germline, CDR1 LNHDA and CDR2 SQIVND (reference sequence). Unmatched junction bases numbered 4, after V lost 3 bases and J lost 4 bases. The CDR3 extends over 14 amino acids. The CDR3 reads CASSIGQGRYEQYF. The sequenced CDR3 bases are TGTGCCAGTAGTATTGGACAGGGGCGGTACGAG.

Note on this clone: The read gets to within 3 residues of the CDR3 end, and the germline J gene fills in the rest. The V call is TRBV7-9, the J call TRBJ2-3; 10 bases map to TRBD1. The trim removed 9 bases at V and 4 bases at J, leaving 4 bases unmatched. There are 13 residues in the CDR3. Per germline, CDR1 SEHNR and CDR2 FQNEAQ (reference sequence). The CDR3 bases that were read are TGTGCCAGTGGGACAGGGGTTCCAGATACG. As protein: CASGTGVPDT. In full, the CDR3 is CASGTGVPDTQYF.

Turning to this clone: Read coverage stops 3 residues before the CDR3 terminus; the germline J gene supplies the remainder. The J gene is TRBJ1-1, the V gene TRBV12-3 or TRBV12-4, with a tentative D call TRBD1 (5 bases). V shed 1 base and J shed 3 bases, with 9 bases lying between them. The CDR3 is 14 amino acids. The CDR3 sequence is CASSLGGAYTEAFF. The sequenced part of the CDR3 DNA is TGTGCCAGCAGTTTAGGGGGCGCTTACACTGAA.